This T cell receptor (beta chain) was identified during a study of shared clonotypes between healthy human individuals. Study findings and constraints: Few donors limited the genetic and exposure-history diversity represented. Naive CD4 clonotypes were shared across a handful of donors at roughly 5.3%.

CD8 cells regarded as naive lacked CD45RO, were positively chosen for CCR7, and omitted terminally differentiated effector memory CD45RA+ cells. Turning to this clone: The target antigen is unknown. Germline is not matched at one junction end, which may reflect a read error.

Per the original methods: Junction-only sequences produced by ImmunoSEQ had no quality scores, so filtering differed. Clones were read by immunoSEQ multiplex PCR, and TCRdb kept only the in-frame ones, dropping some. V and J calls and clone size are as listed in that table; D and trimming were resolved from the DNA. The sample records about 1,900,000 clones, around 96% being singletons. The CDR3 extends over 12 amino acids. CDR1 is MNHEY, CDR2 SVGAGI, per germline. The sequencing sample was made of naive CD8+ T cells sorted from blood. This receptor was identified in a man aged 18 to 35 in good health. The chain links TRBV6-5 to TRBJ2-5; D possibly corresponds to TRBD1 (8 bases). CDR3 protein: CASSSTGGEGDF. The CDR3, as DNA: TGTGCCAGCAGTTCAACAGGGGGGGAAGGAGACTTC.